This T cell receptor (beta chain) was documented in a study of blood T cell repertoires in COVID-19. Study context: Samples taken during acute and convalescent COVID-19 were collected in the United States, Italy and Spain.

Adults between about 18 and 95 years of age took part from 24 US areas. Participants were placed into cohorts based on the clinical history they reported. It was within 2 weeks before study entry that exposed participants met a COVID-19 case. The protocol was immunoSEQ multiplex PCR, while the TCRdb copy is restricted to in-frame clones and leaves out a portion. Of 350,000 to 400,000 clones in the sample, 90% to 95% are singletons; the top ten hold about 0.86%. There are 14 residues in the CDR3. Germline assignment: CDR1 GTSNPN and CDR2 SVGIG (reference sequence). V was pared by 4 bases and J by 4 bases, with 5 bases of the junction left unmatched.

The chain carries TRBV30 and TRBJ2-2; 8 bases agree with TRBD1. The sequencing input was PBMCs or T cells enriched from blood (not recorded which). The sequence was obtained from a woman in her thirties or forties who had been exposed to COVID-19. The CDR3 DNA reads TGTGCCTGGAAGCAGGGGGCTTCCACCGGGGAGCTGTTTTTT. As protein: CAWKQGASTGELFF.